This TCR beta chain derives from a study of blood T cell repertoires in COVID-19. Background on the study: COVID-19 samples from acute and convalescent phases originated in the United States, Italy and Spain.

The data were produced by immunoSEQ multiplex PCR, yet TCRdb's version contains in-frame clones alone and is incomplete. Of over 300,000 clones listed, roughly nine tenths are singletons. The sequence was collected from a man in his forties or fifties with acute or convalescent COVID-19. The sequenced sample was peripheral blood.

The CDR3 protein is CATRGGQGDYGYTF. CDR3 nucleotides: TGCGCCACCAGAGGTGGACAGGGAGACTATGGCTACACCTTC. The J gene is TRBJ1-2, the V gene TRBV10-1; 8 bases align to TRBD1. Trimming cost V 10 bases and J 3 bases; bases outside gene matches: 10. The CDR3 is made up of 14 amino acids. CDR1 and CDR2 (germline): WNHNN, SYGVQD (reference sequence).